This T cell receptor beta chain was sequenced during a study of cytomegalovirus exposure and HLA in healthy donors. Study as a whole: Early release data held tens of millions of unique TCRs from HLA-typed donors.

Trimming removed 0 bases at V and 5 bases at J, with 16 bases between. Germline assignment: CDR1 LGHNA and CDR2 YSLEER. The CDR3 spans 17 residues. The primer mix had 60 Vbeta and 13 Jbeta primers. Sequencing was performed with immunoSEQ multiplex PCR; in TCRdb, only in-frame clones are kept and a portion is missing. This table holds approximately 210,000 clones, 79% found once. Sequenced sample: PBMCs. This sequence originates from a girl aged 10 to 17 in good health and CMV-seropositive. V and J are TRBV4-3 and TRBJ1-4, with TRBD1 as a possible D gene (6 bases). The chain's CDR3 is CASSQEPRGAENEKLFF. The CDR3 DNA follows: TGCGCCAGCAGCCAAGAGCCCCGGGGGGCGGAAAATGAAAAACTGTTTTTT.